Detailed here is one T cell receptor (beta chain). The sample comes from a study of metastatic and nonmetastatic thyroid tumors. Each patient came to thyroid surgery without any prior treatment (of any kind). TCRdb re-clonotyped the PCR reads via MiXCR. The sample holds over 20,000 clones, roughly 27% seen once. Germline-derived CDR1 and CDR2 are LGHNA and YNFKEQ. There are 16 residues in the CDR3. V lost 0 bases to trimming and J lost 6 bases, with 14 bases between them. This clonotype was obtained from a male donor with papillary thyroid cancer or a benign thyroid nodule (not recorded which). Some clones in this sample may be carry-over from other donors' samples. The chain is built from TRBV4-2 and TRBJ1-4; a possible D gene is TRBD1 (5 bases). Sequenced: tumor tissue. The CDR3 coding sequence is TGTGCCAGCAGCCAAGACAGCGGGGGTGGGCATGAAAAACTGTTTTTT. This codes for CASSQDSGGGHEKLFF.